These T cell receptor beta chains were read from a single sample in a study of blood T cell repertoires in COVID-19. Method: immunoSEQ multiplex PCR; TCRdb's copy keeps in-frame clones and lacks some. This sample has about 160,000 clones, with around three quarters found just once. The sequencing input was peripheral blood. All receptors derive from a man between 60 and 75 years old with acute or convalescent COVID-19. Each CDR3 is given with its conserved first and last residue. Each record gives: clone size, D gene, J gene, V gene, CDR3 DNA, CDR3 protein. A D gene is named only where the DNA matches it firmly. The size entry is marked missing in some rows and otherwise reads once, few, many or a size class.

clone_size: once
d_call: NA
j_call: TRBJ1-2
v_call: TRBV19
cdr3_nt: TGTGCCAGTAGTGTCCGGGACGGACAGCGCTACACCTTC
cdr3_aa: CASSVRDGQRYTF

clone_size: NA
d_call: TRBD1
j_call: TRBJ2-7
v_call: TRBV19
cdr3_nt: TGTGCCAGTAGTATAGATTCTTCCGGACAGGGCGCCTACGAGCAGTACTTC
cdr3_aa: CASSIDSSGQGAYEQYF

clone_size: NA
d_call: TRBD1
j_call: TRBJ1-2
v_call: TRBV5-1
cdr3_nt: TGCGCCAGCAGTTTCACCGGGACAGTTAACTATGGCTACACCTTC
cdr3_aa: CASSFTGTVNYGYTF

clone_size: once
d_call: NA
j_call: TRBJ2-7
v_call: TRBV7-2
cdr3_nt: TGTGCCAGCAGCTTAGCGATCTCGGAGGGTGAGCAGTACTTC
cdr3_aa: CASSLAISEGEQYF

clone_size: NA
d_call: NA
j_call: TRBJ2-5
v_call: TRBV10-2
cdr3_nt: TGCGCCAGCAGTGGCAGGGTCCAAGAGACCCAGTACTTC
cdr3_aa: CASSGRVQETQYF

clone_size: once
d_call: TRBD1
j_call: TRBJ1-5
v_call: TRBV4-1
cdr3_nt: TGCGCCAGCAGCCTCTCGCAGGACAGGGGAAATCAGCCCCAGCATTTT
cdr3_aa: CASSLSQDRGNQPQHF

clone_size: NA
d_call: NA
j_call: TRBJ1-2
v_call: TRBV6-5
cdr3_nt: TGTGCCAGCAGTTACTCTATAGGGGTTAACTATGGCTACACCTTC
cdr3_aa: CASSYSIGVNYGYTF

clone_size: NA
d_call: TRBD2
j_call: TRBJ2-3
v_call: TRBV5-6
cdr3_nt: TGTGCCAGCAGCATTAGCGGGGGGAGCACAGATACGCAGTATTTT
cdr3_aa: CASSISGGSTDTQYF

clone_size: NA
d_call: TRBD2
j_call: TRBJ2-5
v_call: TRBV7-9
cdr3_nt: TGTGCCAGCAGTCCTCTCTCCCTTAGCGGGGGGCCGGGAGAGACCCAGTACTTC
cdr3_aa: CASSPLSLSGGPGETQYF

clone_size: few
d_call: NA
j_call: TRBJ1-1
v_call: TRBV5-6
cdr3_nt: TGTGCCAGCAGCTCCTTAGGGGGGGGGAACACTGAAGCTTTCTTT
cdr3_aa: CASSSLGGGNTEAFF

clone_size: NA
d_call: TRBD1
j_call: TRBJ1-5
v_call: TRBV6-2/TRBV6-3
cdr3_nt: TGTGCCAGCAGCCAACCGACAGGGGAGAATCAGCCCCAGCATTTT
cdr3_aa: CASSQPTGENQPQHF

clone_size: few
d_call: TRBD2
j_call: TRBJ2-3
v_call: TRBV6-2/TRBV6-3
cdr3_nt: TGTGCCAGCAGTTTTTATGGTAGCGGGGGGAGGACAGATACGCAGTATTTT
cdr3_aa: CASSFYGSGGRTDTQYF

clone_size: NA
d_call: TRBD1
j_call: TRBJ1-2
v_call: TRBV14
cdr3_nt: TGTGCCAGCAGCCCGACAGGGATCTATGGCTACACCTTC
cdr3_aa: CASSPTGIYGYTF

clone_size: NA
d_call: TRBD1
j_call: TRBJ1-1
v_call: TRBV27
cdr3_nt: TGTGCCAGCAGTTTAATTGATGGACAGGGGGTAACTGAAGCTTTCTTT
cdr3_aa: CASSLIDGQGVTEAFF

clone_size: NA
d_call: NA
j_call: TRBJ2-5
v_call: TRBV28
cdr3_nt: TGTGCCAGCACCTCGGGGTGGGAGACCCAGTACTTC
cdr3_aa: CASTSGWETQYF

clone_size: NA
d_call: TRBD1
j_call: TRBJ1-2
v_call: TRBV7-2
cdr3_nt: TGTGCCAGCAGCTCCCGACAGGGGGCGCAAACTGGCTACACCTTC
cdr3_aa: CASSSRQGAQTGYTF

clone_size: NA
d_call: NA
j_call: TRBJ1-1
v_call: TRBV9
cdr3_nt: TGTGCCAGCAGCGCTCAGGGTGGCACTGAAGCTTTCTTT
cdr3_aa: CASSAQGGTEAFF

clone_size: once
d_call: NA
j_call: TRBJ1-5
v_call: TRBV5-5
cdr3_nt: TGTGCCAGCAGCTTGGCGGGATATAACCAGCCCCAGCATTTT
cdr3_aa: CASSLAGYNQPQHF

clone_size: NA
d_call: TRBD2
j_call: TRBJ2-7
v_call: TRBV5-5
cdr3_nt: TGTGCCAGCAGCTTGTCTCCAGCGGGGACCTACGAGCAGTACTTC
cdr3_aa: CASSLSPAGTYEQYF

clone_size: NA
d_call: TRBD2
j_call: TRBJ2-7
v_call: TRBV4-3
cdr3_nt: TGCGCCAGCAGCGCCATAGGCCGGGGGGGTATTGCCGAGCAGTACTTC
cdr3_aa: CASSAIGRGGIAEQYF

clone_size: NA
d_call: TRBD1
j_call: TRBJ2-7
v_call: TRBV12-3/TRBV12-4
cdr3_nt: TGTGCCAGCAGGTCCACAGGGGGCAACGAGCAGTACTTC
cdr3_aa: CASRSTGGNEQYF

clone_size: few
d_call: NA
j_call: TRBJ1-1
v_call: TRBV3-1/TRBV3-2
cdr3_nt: TGTGCCAGCAGCCCTACAGGGAACACTGAAGCTTTCTTT
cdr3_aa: CASSPTGNTEAFF

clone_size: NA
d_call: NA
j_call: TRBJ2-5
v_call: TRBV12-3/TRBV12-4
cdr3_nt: TGTGCCAGCAGTAGAGTCTTTCAAGAGACCCAGTACTTC
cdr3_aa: CASSRVFQETQYF

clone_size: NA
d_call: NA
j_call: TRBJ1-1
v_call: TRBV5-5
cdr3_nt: TGTGCCAGCAGCTTGGGTGGCGGAGGCACTGAAGCTTTCTTT
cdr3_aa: CASSLGGGGTEAFF

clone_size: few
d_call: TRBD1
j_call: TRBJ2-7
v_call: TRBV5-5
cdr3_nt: TGTGCCAGCAGCTCCGGGACAGGGGACTACGAGCAGTACTTC
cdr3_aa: CASSSGTGDYEQYF

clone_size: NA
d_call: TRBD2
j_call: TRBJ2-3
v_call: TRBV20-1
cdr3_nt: TGCAGTGCTAGTAGAAGAGAGCGGGGGGATACAGATACGCAGTATTTT
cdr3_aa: CSASRRERGDTDTQYF

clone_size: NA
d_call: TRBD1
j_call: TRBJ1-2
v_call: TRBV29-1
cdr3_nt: TGCAGCGGTGGGACCGGGACAGGGATCTATGGCTACACCTTC
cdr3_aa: CSGGTGTGIYGYTF

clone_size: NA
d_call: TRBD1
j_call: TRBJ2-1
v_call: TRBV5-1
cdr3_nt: TGCGCCAGCAGCGGAAAGGACAGGGGGCAAAATGAGCAGTTCTTC
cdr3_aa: CASSGKDRGQNEQFF

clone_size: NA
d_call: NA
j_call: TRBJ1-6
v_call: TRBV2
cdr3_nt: TGTGCCAGCAGTGTTAGGAGGGACTCACCCCTCCACTTT
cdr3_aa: CASSVRRDSPLHF

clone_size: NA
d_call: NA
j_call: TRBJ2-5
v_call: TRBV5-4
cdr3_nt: TGTGCCAGCAGCCTGGGCACACAGGCATCAGAGACCCAGTACTTC
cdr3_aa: CASSLGTQASETQYF

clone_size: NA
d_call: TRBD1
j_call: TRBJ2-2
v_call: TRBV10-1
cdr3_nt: TGCGCCAGCAGTGATACCAACCCCGGGACAGGGGCCGGGGAGCTGTTTTTT
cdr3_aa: CASSDTNPGTGAGELFF

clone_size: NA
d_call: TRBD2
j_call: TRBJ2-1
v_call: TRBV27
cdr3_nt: TGTGCCAGCAGTTTTACAACTAGCGGGGGGGCCAATGAGCAGTTCTTC
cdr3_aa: CASSFTTSGGANEQFF

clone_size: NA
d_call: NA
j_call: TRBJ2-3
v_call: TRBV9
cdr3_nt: TGTGCCAGCAGACCATGGACCGGACCTGAGGGAGATACGCAGTATTTT
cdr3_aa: CASRPWTGPEGDTQYF

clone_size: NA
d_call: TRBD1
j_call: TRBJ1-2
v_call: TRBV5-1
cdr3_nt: TGCGCCAGCAAAGGGACAGGGATGTACTATGGCTACACCTTC
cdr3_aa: CASKGTGMYYGYTF

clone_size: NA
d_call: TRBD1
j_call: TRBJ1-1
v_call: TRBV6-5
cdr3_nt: TGTGCCAGCACGGGTCCGGGACAGGGGTGGGAAGCTTTCTTT
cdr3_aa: CASTGPGQGWEAFF

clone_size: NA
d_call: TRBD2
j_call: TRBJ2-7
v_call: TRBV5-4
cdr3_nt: TGTGCCAGCAGCTTGGGGACTAGCGGGGCCACCTACGAGCAGTACTTC
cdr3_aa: CASSLGTSGATYEQYF

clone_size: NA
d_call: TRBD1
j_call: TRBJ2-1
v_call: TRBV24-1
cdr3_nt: TGTGCCACCAGTGATGCGCCGGGACAGGGGGCTGGGAATGAGCAGTTCTTC
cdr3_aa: CATSDAPGQGAGNEQFF

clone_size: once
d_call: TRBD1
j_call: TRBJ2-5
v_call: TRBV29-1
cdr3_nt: TGCAGCGTTCGGACCACAGGGGGAGAGACCCAGTACTTC
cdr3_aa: CSVRTTGGETQYF

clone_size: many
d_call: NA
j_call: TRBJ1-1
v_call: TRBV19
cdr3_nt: TGTGCCAGTAGTATGGTGGGGGGGAACACTGAAGCTTTCTTT
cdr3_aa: CASSMVGGNTEAFF

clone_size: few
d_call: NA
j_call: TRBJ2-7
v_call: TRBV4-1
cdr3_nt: TGCGCCAGCAGCCAAGGTCAGGGTGGCCCCTGGGAGCAGTACTTC
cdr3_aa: CASSQGQGGPWEQYF

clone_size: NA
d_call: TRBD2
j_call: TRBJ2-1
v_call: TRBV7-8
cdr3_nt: TGTGCCAGCAGCTCACTAGCGGGGGGGAAGTTCTTC
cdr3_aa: CASSSLAGGKFF

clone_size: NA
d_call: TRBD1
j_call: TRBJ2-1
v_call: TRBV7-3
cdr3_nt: TGTGCCAGCAGCTTATGGGCCCAGGGGGCCGTCAATGAGCAGTTCTTC
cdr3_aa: CASSLWAQGAVNEQFF

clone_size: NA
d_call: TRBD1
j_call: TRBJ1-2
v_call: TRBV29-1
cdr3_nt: TGCAGCGTTTTGCCTAGGACAGGGGGTTATGGCTACACCTTC
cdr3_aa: CSVLPRTGGYGYTF

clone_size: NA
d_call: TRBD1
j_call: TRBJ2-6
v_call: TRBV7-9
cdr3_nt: TGTGCCAGCGTTGGGGACAGGGGGCATAGTGGGGCCAACGTCCTGACTTTC
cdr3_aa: CASVGDRGHSGANVLTF

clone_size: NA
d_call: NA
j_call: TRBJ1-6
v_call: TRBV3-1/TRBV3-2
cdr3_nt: TGTGCCAGCAGCCAGGCCGGCAGTGGGACTCGTGATTCACCCCTCCACTTT
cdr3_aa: CASSQAGSGTRDSPLHF

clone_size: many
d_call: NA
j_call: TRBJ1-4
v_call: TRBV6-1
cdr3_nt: TGTGCCAGCAGTGACGGTAACAGCCTAAATGAAAAACTGTTTTTT
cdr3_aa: CASSDGNSLNEKLFF

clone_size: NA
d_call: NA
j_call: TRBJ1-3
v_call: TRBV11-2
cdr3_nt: TGTGCCAGCAGCTCGAGACAGTTCTCTGGAAACACCATATATTTT
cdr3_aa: CASSSRQFSGNTIYF

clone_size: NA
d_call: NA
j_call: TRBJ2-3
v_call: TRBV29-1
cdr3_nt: TGCAGCGTTGACCAGGCAGGGCCAGATACGCAGTATTTT
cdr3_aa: CSVDQAGPDTQYF

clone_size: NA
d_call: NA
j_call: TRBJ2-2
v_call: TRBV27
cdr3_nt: TGTGCCAGCAGTTTCGGACAGTACACCGGGGAGCTGTTTTTT
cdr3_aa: CASSFGQYTGELFF

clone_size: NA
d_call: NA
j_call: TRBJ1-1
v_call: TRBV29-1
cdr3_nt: TGCAGCGTTGAGGGAAACGGGGACACTGAAGCTTTCTTT
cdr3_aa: CSVEGNGDTEAFF

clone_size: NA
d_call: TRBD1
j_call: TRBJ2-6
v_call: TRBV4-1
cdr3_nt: TGCGCCAGCAGCCAAGAAAAGTACAGGGGGCCCGGGGCCAACGTCCTGACTTTC
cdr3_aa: CASSQEKYRGPGANVLTF